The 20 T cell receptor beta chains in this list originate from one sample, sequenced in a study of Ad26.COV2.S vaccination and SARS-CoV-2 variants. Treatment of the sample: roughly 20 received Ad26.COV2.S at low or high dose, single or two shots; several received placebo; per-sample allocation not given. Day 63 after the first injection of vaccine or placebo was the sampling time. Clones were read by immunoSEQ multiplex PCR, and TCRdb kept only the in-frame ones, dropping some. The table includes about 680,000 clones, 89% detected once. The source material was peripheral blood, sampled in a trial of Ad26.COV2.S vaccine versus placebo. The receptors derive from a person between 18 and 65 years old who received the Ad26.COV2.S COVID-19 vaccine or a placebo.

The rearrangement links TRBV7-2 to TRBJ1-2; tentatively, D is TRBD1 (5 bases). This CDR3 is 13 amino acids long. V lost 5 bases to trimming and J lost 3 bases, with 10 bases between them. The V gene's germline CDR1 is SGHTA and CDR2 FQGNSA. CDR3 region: CASSPRGYYGYTF. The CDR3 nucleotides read TGTGCCAGCAGCCCCCGGGGGTACTATGGCTACACCTTC.

Here the CDR3 reads CASSGRVNTGELFF. In nucleotides, the CDR3 is TGTGCCAGTAGTGGCAGGGTGAACACCGGGGAGCTGTTTTTT. The chain has TRBV19 and TRBJ2-2; tentatively, D is TRBD1 (5 bases). V dropped 5 bases and J dropped 1 base, with 8 bases sitting between them. Germline values: CDR1 LNHDA, CDR2 SQIVND (reference sequence). The CDR3 contains 14 residues.

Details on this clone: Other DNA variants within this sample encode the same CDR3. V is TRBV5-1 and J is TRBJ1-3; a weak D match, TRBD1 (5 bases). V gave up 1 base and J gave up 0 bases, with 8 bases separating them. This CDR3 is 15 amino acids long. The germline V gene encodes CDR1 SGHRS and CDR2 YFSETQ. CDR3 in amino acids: CASSLQGNSGNTIYF. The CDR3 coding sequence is TGCGCCAGCAGCTTGCAGGGTAACTCTGGAAACACCATATATTTT.

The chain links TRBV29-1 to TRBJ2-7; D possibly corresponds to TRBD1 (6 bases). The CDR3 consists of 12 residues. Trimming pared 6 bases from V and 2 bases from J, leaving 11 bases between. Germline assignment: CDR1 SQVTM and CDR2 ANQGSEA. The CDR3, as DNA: TGCAGCGTCTCGGGACAAACCTACGAGCAGTACTTC. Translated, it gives CSVSGQTYEQYF.

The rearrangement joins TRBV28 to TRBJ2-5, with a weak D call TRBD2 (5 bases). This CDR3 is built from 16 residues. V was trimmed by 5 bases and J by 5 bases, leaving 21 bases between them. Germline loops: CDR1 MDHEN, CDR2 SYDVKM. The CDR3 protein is CASSPSTGSPQETQYF. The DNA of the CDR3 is TGTGCCAGCAGTCCTTCGACGGGATCCCCTCAGGAGACCCAGTACTTC.

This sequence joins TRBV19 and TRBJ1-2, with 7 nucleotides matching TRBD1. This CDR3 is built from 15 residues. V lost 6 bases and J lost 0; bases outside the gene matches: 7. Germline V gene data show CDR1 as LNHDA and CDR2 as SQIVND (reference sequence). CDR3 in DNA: TGTGCCAGTAGGGGACAGCCGCTTACTAACTATGGCTACACCTTC. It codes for CASRGQPLTNYGYTF.

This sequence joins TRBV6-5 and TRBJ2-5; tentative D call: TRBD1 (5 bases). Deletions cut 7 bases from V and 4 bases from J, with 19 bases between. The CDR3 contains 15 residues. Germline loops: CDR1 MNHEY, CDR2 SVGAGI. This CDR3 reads CASTRYSTVSETQYF. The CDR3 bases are TGTGCCAGCACCCGATACTCGACAGTGTCAGAGACCCAGTACTTC.

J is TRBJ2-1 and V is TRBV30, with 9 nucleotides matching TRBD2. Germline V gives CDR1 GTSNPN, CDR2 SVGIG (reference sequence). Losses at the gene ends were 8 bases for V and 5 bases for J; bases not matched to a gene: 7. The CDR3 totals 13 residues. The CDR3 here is CAGSSGAHNEQFF. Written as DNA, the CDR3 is TGTGCCGGGTCTAGCGGGGCCCACAATGAGCAGTTCTTC.

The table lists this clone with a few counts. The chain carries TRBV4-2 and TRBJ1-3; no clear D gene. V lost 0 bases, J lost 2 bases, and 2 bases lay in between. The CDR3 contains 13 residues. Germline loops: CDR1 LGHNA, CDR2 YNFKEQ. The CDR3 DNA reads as TGTGCCAGCAGCCAAGATACTGGAAACACCATATATTTT. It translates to CASSQDTGNTIYF.

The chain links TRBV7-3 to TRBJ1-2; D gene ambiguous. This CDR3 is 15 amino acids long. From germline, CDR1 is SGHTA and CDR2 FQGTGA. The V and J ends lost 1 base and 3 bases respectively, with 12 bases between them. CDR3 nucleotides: TGTGCCAGCAGCTTAAATGGTGGCGCTGACTATGGCTACACCTTC. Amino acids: CASSLNGGADYGYTF.

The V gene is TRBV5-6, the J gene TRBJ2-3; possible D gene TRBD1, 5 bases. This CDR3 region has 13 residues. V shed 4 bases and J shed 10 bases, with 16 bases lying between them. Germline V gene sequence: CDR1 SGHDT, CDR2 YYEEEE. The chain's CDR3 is CASSPPGSWPQYF. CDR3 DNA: TGTGCCAGCAGCCCCCCAGGGTCCTGGCCGCAGTATTTT.

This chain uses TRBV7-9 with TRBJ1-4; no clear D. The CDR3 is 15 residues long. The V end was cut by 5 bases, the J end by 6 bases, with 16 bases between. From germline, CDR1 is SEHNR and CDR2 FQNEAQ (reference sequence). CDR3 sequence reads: CASSNPAGGHEKLFF. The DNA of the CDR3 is TGTGCCAGCAGCAACCCAGCGGGAGGACATGAAAAACTGTTTTTT. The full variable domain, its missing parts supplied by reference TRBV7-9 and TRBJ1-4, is DTGVSQNPRHKITKRGQNVTFRCDPISEHNRLYWYRQTLGQGPEFLTYFQNEAQLEKSRLLSDRFSAERPKGSFSTLEIQRTEQGDSAMYLCASSNPAGGHEKLFFGSGTQLSVL.

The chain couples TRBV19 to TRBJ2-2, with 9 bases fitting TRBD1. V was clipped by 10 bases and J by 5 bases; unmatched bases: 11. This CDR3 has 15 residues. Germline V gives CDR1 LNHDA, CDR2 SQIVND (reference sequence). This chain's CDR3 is CATTRQGERTGELFF. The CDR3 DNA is TGTGCCACTACTAGACAGGGGGAAAGGACCGGGGAGCTGTTTTTT.

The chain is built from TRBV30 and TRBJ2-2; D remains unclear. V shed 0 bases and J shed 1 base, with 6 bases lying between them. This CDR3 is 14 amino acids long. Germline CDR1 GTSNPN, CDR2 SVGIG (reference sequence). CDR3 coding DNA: TGTGCCTGGAGTGTAACCTGGAACACCGGGGAGCTGTTTTTT. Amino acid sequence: CAWSVTWNTGELFF.

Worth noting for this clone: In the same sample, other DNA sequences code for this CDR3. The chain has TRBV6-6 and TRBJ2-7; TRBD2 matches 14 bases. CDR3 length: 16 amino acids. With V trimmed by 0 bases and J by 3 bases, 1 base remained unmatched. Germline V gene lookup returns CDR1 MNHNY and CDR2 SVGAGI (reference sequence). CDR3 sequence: CASSYSGTSGGYEQYF. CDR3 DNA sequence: TGTGCCAGCAGTTACTCCGGGACTAGCGGGGGCTACGAGCAGTACTTC.

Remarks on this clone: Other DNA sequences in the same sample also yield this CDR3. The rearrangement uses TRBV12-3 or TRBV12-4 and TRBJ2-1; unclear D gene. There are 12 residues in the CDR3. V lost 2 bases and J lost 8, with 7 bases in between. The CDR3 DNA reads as TGTGCCAGCAGTTTAACGAGATATGAGCAGTTCTTC. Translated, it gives CASSLTRYEQFF.

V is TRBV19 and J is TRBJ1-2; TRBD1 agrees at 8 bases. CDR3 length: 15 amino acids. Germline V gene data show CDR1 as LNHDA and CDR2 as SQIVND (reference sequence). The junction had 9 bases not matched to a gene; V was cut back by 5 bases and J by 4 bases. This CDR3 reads CASSPGQGLSYGYTF. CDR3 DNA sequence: TGTGCCAGTAGTCCCGGACAGGGCCTATCCTATGGCTACACCTTC.

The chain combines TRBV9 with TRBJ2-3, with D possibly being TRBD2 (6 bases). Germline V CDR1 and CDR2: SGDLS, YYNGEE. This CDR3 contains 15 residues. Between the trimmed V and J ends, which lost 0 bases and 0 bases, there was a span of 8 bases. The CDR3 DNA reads TGTGCCAGCAGCGTAGCGGGGGTTAGCACAGATACGCAGTATTTT. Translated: CASSVAGVSTDTQYF.

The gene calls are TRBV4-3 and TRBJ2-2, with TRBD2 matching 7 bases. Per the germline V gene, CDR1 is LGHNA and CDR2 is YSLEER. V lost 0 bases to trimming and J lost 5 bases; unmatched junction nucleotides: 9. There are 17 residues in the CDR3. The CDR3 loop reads CASSQDGGEIATGELFF. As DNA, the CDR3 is TGCGCCAGCAGCCAAGATGGGGGGGAGATAGCGACCGGGGAGCTGTTTTTT.

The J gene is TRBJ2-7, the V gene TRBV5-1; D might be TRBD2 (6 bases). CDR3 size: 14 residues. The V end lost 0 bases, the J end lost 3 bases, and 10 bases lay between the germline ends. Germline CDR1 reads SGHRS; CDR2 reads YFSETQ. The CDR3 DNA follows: TGCGCCAGCAGCTTGGGTGACGGGGGCTACGAGCAGTACTTC. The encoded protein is CASSLGDGGYEQYF.